This TCR beta chain was profiled in a study of cytomegalovirus exposure and HLA in healthy donors. Study summary: An earlier analysis found roughly 110 million unique TCR beta sequences from about 190 million T cells. Study-level points and caveats: There were about 160 TCR beta chains listed as cytomegalovirus-associated.

As concerns this clone: Its antigen is not known.

PCR amplification relied on 60 Vbeta primers (plus 13 Jbeta primers). Assay: immunoSEQ multiplex PCR; the TCRdb copy retains only in-frame clones and omits some. The data contain roughly 170,000 clones, just under 85% of them singletons. This clonotype was sampled from a girl aged 5-17 years in good health and CMV-seropositive. Sample: PBMCs.

CDR3 DNA sequence: TGCGCCAGCAGCTTACTAGCGGGGACCCGGGAAGATACGCAGTATTTT. It yields the protein CASSLLAGTREDTQYF. V gene TRBV5-1 combines with J gene TRBJ2-3; 10 bases map to TRBD2. The germline CDR1 and CDR2 sequences are SGHRS and YFSETQ. V trimming: 2 bases; J trimming: 5 bases; junction bases outside the gene matches: 8. The CDR3 extends over 16 amino acids.